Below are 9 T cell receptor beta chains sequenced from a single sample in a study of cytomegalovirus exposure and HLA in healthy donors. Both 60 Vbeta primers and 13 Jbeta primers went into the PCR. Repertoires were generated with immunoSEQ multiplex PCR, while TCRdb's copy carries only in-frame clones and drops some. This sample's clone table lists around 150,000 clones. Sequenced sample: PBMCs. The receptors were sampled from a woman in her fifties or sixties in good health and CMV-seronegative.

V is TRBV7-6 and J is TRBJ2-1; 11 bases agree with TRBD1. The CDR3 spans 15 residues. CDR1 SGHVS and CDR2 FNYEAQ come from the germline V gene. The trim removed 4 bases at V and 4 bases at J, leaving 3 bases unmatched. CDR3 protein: CASSSGTGGYNEQFF. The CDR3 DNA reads TGTGCCAGCAGCTCCGGGACAGGGGGATACAATGAGCAGTTCTTC.

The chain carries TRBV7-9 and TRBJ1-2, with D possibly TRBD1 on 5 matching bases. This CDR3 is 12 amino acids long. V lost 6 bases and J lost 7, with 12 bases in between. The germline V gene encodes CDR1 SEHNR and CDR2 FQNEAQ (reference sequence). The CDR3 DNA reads TGTGCCAGCAGACGGGCGGGGGGTGGCTACACCTTC. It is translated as CASRRAGGGYTF.

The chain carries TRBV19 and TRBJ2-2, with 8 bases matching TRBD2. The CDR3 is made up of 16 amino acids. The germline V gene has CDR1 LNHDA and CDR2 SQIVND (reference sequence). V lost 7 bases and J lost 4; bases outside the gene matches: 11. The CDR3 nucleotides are TGTGCCAGTATCCCTTATTTCGGGGGGGGCACCGGGGAGCTGTTTTTT. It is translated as CASIPYFGGGTGELFF.

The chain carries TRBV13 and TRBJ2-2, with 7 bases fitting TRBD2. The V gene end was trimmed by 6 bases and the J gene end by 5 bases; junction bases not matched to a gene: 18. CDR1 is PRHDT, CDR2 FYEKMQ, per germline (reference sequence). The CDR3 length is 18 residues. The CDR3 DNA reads TGTGCCAGCAGTTCCATGCTTCGGAGACGAGCGGGGACCGGGGAGCTGTTTTTT. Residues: CASSSMLRRRAGTGELFF.

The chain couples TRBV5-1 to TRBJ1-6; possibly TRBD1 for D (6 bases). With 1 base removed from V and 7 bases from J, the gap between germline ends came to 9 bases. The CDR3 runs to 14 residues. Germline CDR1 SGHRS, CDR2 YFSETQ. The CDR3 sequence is CASSLTTGNSPLHF. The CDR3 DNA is TGCGCCAGCAGCTTGACTACAGGGAATTCACCCCTCCACTTT.

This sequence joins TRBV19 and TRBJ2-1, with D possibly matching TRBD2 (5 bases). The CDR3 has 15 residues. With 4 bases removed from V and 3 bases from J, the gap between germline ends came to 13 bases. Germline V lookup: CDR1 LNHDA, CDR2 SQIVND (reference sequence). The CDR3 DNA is TGTGCCAGTAGTAGCAGCGGACTCAACTACAATGAGCAGTTCTTC. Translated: CASSSSGLNYNEQFF.

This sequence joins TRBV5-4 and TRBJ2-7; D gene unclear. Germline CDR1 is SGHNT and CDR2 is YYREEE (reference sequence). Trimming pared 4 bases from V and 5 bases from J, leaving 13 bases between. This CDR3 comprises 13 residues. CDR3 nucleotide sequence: TGTGCCAGCAGCACCCGACCGGGTAACGAGCAGTACTTC. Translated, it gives CASSTRPGNEQYF.

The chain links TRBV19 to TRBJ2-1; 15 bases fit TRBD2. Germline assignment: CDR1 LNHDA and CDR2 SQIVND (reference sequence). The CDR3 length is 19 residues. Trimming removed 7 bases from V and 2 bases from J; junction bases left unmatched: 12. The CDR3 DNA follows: TGTGCCAGTACCCGAGGGGGACTAGCGGGAGGAAGTCCCTACAATGAGCAGTTCTTC. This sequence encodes CASTRGGLAGGSPYNEQFF.

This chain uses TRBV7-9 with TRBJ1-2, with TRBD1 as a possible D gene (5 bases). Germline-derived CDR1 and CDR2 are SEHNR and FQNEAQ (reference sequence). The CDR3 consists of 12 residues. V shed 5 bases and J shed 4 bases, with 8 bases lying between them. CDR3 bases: TGTGCCAGCAGCCCGACAGTCTATGGCTACACCTTC. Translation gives CASSPTVYGYTF.